Below, 3 T cell receptor beta chains from the same sample are listed, as sequenced in a study of blood T cell repertoires in COVID-19. TCRdb keeps only in-frame clones here, not all; method: immunoSEQ multiplex PCR. The profile shows around 400,000 clones, around 83% of them singletons. Sample: PBMCs or T cells enriched from blood (not recorded which). The source of these receptors is a woman aged 45 to 65 who had recovered from COVID-19.

The chain couples TRBV2 to TRBJ1-2; TRBD1 is a possible D gene (6 bases). The V gene lost 6 bases and the J gene lost 0 bases, with 17 bases spanning the gap. Germline V gives CDR1 SNHLY, CDR2 FYNNEI. This CDR3 comprises 16 residues. CDR3 nucleotides: TGTGCCAGCAGGAGGACAGCAGTTGAAGCTAACTATGGCTACACCTTC. This codes for CASRRTAVEANYGYTF.

The chain recombines TRBV25-1 with TRBJ2-1; 10 bases line up with TRBD2. Germline CDR1 MGHDK, CDR2 SYGVNS. This CDR3 is built from 18 residues. Trimming at V came to 3 bases and at J to 8 bases, leaving 16 bases not matched to a gene. The CDR3 nucleotides read TGTGCCAGCAGTGAGGGTCTAGCGGGAGTCCACGGTCATGATGAGCAGTTCTTC. This translates into CASSEGLAGVHGHDEQFF.

The CDR3 here is CAWIDRGDYGYTF. The CDR3 nucleotides read TGTGCCTGGATTGATAGAGGAGACTATGGCTACACCTTC. The rearrangement links TRBV30 to TRBJ1-2, with unresolved D. Germline-derived CDR1 and CDR2 are GTSNPN and SVGIG (reference sequence). This CDR3 region has 13 residues. V gave up 4 bases and J gave up 3 bases, with 12 bases separating them. Variable domain in full (rest from reference TRBV30 and TRBJ1-2): SQTIHQWPATLVQPVGSPLSLECTVEGTSNPNLYWYRQAAGRGLQLLFYSVGIGQISSEVPQNLSASRPQDRQFILSSKKLLLSDSGFYLCAWIDRGDYGYTFGSGTRLTVV.